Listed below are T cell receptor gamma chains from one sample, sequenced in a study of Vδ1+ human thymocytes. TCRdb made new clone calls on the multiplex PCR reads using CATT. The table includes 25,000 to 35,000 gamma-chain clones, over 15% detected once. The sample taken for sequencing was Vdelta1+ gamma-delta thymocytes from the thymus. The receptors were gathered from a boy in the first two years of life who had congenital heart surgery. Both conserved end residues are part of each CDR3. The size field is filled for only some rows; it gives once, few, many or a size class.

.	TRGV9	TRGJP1	CALWESTGWFKIF	TGTGCCTTGTGGGAGAGCACTGGTTGGTTCAAGATATTT
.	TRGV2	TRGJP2	CATWDLPSPEGDWIKTF	TGTGCCACCTGGGACCTACCGAGCCCTGAGGGTGATTGGATCAAGACGTTT
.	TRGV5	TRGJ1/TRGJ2	CATWDRRSGPLGPRGVGYKKLF	TGTGCCACCTGGGACAGGCGATCCGGACCACTGGGCCCTCGAGGAGTCGGGTATAAGAAACTCTTT
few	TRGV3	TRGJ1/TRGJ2	CATWDRSAYYKKLF	TGTGCCACCTGGGACAGGTCAGCTTATTATAAGAAACTCTTT
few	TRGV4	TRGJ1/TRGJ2	CATWNLHKKLF	TGTGCCACCTGGAACCTTCATAAGAAACTCTTT
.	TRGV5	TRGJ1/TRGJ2	CATWDGVYKKLF	TGTGCCACCTGGGACGGTGTTTATAAGAAACTCTTT
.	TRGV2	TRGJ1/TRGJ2	CATWDTLGDYKKLF	TGTGCCACCTGGGACACCCTAGGGGATTATAAGAAACTCTTT
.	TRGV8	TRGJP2	CATWDRDGSDWIKTF	TGTGCCACCTGGGATAGAGATGGGAGTGATTGGATCAAGACGTTT
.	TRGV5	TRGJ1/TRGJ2	CATWDGQGEGCKKLF	TGTGCCACCTGGGACGGGCAGGGTGAAGGGTGTAAGAAACTCTTT
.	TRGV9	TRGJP	CALWEVPQQELGKKIKVF	TGTGCCTTGTGGGAGGTGCCCCAGCAAGAGTTGGGCAAAAAAATCAAGGTATTT
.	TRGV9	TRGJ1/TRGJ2	CALWDHRDYYKKLF	TGTGCCTTGTGGGACCATAGGGATTATTATAAGAAACTCTTT
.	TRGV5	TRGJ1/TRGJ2	CATWDRDRYYKKLF	TGTGCCACCTGGGACAGAGATCGTTATTATAAGAAACTCTTT
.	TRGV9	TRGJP	CALWVKELGKKIKVF	TGTGCCTTGTGGGTGAAAGAGTTGGGCAAAAAAATCAAGGTATTT
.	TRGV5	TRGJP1	CATWDRRGWFKIF	TGTGCCACCTGGGACAGGCGCGGTTGGTTCAAGATATTT
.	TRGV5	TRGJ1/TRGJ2	CATWDTPGSYYKKLF	TGTGCCACCTGGGACACCCCCGGAAGTTATTATAAGAAACTCTTT
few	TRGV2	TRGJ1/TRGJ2	CATWDIHDYKKLF	TGTGCCACCTGGGACATTCATGATTATAAGAAACTCTTT
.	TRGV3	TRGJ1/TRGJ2	CAAWDRLHYKKLF	TGTGCCGCCTGGGACAGGCTACACTATAAGAAACTCTTT
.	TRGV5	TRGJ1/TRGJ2	CATWDIIGISRYYKKLF	TGTGCCACCTGGGACATTATAGGGATTTCTCGCTATTATAAGAAACTCTTT
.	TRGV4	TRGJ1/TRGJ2	CATWDGSGDKKLF	TGTGCCACCTGGGATGGTTCCGGGGATAAGAAACTCTTT
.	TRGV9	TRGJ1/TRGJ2	CALWEVQGPYYKKLF	TGTGCCTTGTGGGAGGTGCAGGGGCCTTATTATAAGAAACTCTTT
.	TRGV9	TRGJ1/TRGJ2	CALWEVFWKLF	TGTGCCTTGTGGGAGGTATTTTGGAAACTCTTT
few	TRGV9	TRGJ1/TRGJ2	CALWDPSPYKKLF	TGTGCCTTGTGGGACCCCTCCCCCTATAAGAAACTCTTT
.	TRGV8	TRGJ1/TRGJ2	CATWDSRFTEKLF	TGTGCCACCTGGGATAGCCGGTTTACGGAGAAACTCTTT
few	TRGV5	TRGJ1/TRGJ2	CATWEWGYYKKLF	TGTGCCACCTGGGAATGGGGTTATTATAAGAAACTCTTT
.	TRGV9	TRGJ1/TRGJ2	CALWEVCAAGYKKLF	TGTGCCTTGTGGGAGGTGTGTGCGGCGGGGTATAAGAAACTCTTT
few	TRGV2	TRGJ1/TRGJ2	CATWATPGYKKLF	TGTGCCACCTGGGCCACTCCTGGGTATAAGAAACTCTTT
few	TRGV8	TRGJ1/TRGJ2	CATWDRGYKKLF	TGTGCCACCTGGGATAGAGGATATAAGAAACTCTTT
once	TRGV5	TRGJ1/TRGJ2	CATWDRRGYYKKLF	TGTGCCACCTGGGACAGGCGTGGATATTATAAGAAACTCTTT
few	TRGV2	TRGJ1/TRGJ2	CATWDGHPYYYKKLF	TGTGCCACCTGGGACGGGCATCCTTATTATTATAAGAAACTCTTT
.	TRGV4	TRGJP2	CATWDGPEDWIKTF	TGTGCCACCTGGGATGGCCCAGAGGATTGGATCAAGACGTTT
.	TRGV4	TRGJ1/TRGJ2	CATWEWDYKKLF	TGTGCCACCTGGGAGTGGGATTATAAGAAACTCTTT
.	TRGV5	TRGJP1	CATWDPLGAGWFKIF	TGTGCCACCTGGGACCCCCTGGGGGCTGGTTGGTTCAAGATATTT
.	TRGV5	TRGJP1	CATWDTGTTGWFKIF	TGTGCCACCTGGGACACAGGGACCACTGGTTGGTTCAAGATATTT
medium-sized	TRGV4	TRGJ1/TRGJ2	CATWDGPYYKKLF	TGTGCCACCTGGGATGGCCCTTATTATAAGAAACTCTTT
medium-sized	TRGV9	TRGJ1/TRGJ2	CALWEVRKKLF	TGTGCCTTGTGGGAGGTGCGTAAGAAACTCTTT
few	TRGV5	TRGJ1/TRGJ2	CATWDRRFGYKKLF	TGTGCCACCTGGGACAGGCGATTCGGGTATAAGAAACTCTTT
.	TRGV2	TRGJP	CATWDWEWGKKIKVF	TGTGCCACCTGGGATTGGGAGTGGGGCAAAAAAATCAAGGTATTT
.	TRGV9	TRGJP	CALWEMQPPQELGKKIKVF	TGTGCCTTGTGGGAGATGCAGCCCCCTCAAGAGTTGGGCAAAAAAATCAAGGTATTT
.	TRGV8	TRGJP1	CATWSTTGWFKIF	TGTGCCACCTGGTCTACCACTGGTTGGTTCAAGATATTT
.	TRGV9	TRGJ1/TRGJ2	CALWEVQSGYKKLF	TGTGCCTTGTGGGAGGTGCAGTCAGGTTATAAGAAACTCTTT
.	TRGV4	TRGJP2	CATWDGPRDSSDWIKTF	TGTGCCACCTGGGATGGGCCGCGGGATAGTAGTGATTGGATCAAGACGTTT
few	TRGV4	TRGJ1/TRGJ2	CATWDREKLF	TGTGCCACCTGGGATCGGGAGAAACTCTTT
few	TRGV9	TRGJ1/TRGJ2	CAMVGGKLF	TGTGCCATGGTGGGTGGGAAACTCTTT
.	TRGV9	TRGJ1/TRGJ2	CALWERRYSKKLF	TGTGCCTTGTGGGAGAGGCGGTATAGTAAGAAACTCTTT
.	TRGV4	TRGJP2	CATWFGPRSSDWIKTF	TGTGCCACCTGGTTTGGCCCACGGAGTAGTGATTGGATCAAGACGTTT
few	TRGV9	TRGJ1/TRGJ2	CALWEACYYKKLF	TGTGCCTTGTGGGAGGCATGTTATTATAAGAAACTCTTT
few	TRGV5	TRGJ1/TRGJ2	CATWDRYSELF	TGTGCCACCTGGGACAGATACAGTGAACTCTTT
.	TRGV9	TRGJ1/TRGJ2	CALWEVKNYYKKLF	TGTGCCTTGTGGGAGGTGAAAAATTATTATAAGAAACTCTTT
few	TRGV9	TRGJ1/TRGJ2	CALWSSEKLF	TGTGCCTTGTGGAGTTCGGAGAAACTCTTT
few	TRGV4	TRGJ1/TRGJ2	CATWDGPEYYKKLF	TGTGCCACCTGGGATGGGCCGGAATATTATAAGAAACTCTTT
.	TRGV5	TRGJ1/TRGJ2	CATWDRPEGGYKKLF	TGTGCCACCTGGGACAGGCCAGAGGGGGGATATAAGAAACTCTTT
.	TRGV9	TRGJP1	CALWWSGFGTGWFKIF	TGTGCCTTGTGGTGGTCCGGATTTGGCACTGGTTGGTTCAAGATATTT
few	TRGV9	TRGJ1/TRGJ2	CALWEAPKYKKLF	TGTGCCTTGTGGGAGGCACCCAAGTATAAGAAACTCTTT
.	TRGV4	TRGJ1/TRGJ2	CATWDGRWERKLF	TGTGCCACCTGGGACGGGCGCTGGGAAAGGAAACTCTTT